The 18 T cell receptor beta chains given below trace back to one sample, sequenced in a study of T cell clonotyping in hematopoietic cell transplantation. Assay used: immunoSEQ multiplex PCR; TCRdb lists only in-frame clones, some missing. This table holds 13,000 to 15,000 clones, over 95% found once. Specimen: peripheral blood mononuclear cells, collected 30 days after allogeneic stem cell transplant. The source is a female patient aged 50-59 years who had an allogeneic stem cell transplant from an unrelated donor, so T cells may come from the graft donor. Some clones in this sample may be carry-over from other donors' samples.

The rearrangement uses TRBV5-6 and TRBJ1-2, with a tentative D call TRBD1 (5 bases). V dropped 2 bases and J dropped 8 bases, with 22 bases sitting between them. The CDR3 consists of 16 residues. The germline V gene has CDR1 SGHDT and CDR2 YYEEEE. For the CDR3, the DNA is TGTGCCAGCAGCTTAACGACGGGACCGTTAGAGAGGGGCTACACCTTC. This sequence encodes CASSLTTGPLERGYTF.

The count of this clone is one. V usage is TRBV27 and J usage is TRBJ1-6; unclear D gene. Germline CDR1 MNHEY, CDR2 SMNVEV (reference sequence). This CDR3 contains 16 residues. Trimming took 2 bases from V and 0 from J, leaving 8 bases between them. The CDR3 region is CASSLQASSYNSPLHF. The CDR3 DNA reads TGTGCCAGCAGTTTACAGGCGAGCTCCTATAATTCACCCCTCCACTTT.

This clone occurred once. The chain employs TRBV15 and TRBJ1-5, with TRBD1 matching 9 bases. Trimming removed 2 bases from V and 5 bases from J; junction bases left unmatched: 7. This CDR3 region has 16 residues. CDR1 is LNHNV and CDR2 is YYDKDF in the germline V gene (reference sequence). DNA of the CDR3: TGTGCCACCAGCAGACCTACAGGGGGCGTGCATCAGCCCCAGCATTTT. It translates to CATSRPTGGVHQPQHF.

V gene TRBV7-9 combines with J gene TRBJ2-3; TRBD2 aligns across 7 bases. The CDR3 spans 16 residues. Losses at the gene ends were 5 bases for V and 4 bases for J; bases not matched to a gene: 12. Per the germline V gene, CDR1 is SEHNR and CDR2 is FQNEAQ (reference sequence). The CDR3 region is CASSAREGRQADTQYF. CDR3 nucleotide sequence: TGTGCCAGCAGCGCAAGGGAGGGCCGGCAGGCAGATACGCAGTATTTT.

The CDR3 DNA is TGCGCCAGCAGCCCGAGCGGCCGGAGCTCCTACGAGCAGTACTTC. This sequence encodes CASSPSGRSSYEQYF. The rearrangement uses TRBV4-1 and TRBJ2-7; D perhaps matches TRBD2 (5 bases). Germline-derived CDR1 and CDR2 are MGHRA and YSYEKL. This CDR3 contains 15 residues. Trimming removed 4 bases at V and 0 bases at J, with 13 bases between.

The chain links TRBV7-2 to TRBJ2-1, with unresolved D. Looked up from germline, CDR1 is SGHTA and CDR2 is FQGNSA. The CDR3 runs 17 residues. V gave up 4 bases and J gave up 0 bases, with 16 bases separating them. The CDR3 loop is CASSSTALANSYNEQFF. DNA of the CDR3: TGTGCCAGCAGCTCGACCGCACTGGCAAACTCCTACAATGAGCAGTTCTTC.

This clone was seen once. The CDR3, as DNA: TGTGCCATCAGTTCGCGGACAGGGGGAATCTATGGCTACACCTTC. It encodes CAISSRTGGIYGYTF. J is TRBJ1-2 and V is TRBV10-3, with 10 bases matching TRBD1. V was pared by 5 bases and J by 4 bases, with 7 bases of the junction left unmatched. The CDR3 loop spans 15 amino acids. Germline V CDR1 and CDR2: ENHRY, SYGVKD.

The chain uses TRBV5-4 and TRBJ1-1; 7 bases map to TRBD1. The CDR3 runs to 15 residues. V lost 4 bases to trimming and J lost 8 bases; unmatched junction nucleotides: 14. CDR1 is SGHNT and CDR2 is YYREEE in the germline V gene (reference sequence). In DNA form, the CDR3 reads TGTGCCAGCAGCCCCCAAGGGGGCTCGATTCCAGAAGCTTTCTTT. Protein: CASSPQGGSIPEAFF.

The chain links TRBV30 to TRBJ2-7; D unresolved. The CDR3 loop spans 12 amino acids. In germline, CDR1 is GTSNPN, CDR2 SVGIG (reference sequence). Trimming pared 1 base from V and 0 bases from J, leaving 4 bases between. The CDR3, as DNA: TGTGCCTGGAGTGACGGCTCCTACGAGCAGTACTTC. Translated, it gives CAWSDGSYEQYF.

The V gene is TRBV4-1, the J gene TRBJ1-2, with 9 bases matching TRBD1. CDR1 and CDR2 from the germline V gene are MGHRA and YSYEKL. With 2 bases clipped from V and 1 base from J, the junction kept 8 bases outside the gene matches. This CDR3 has 17 amino acids. CDR3 loop: CASSQYLGTGNNYGYTF. The CDR3 DNA is TGCGCCAGCAGCCAATACCTCGGGACAGGGAATAACTATGGCTACACCTTC.

This clone came up once. V gene TRBV11-2 combines with J gene TRBJ1-2; D possibly corresponds to TRBD1 (6 bases). CDR3 length equals 16 residues. Trimming pared 4 bases from V and 7 bases from J, leaving 22 bases between. Germline-derived CDR1 and CDR2 are SGHAT and FQNNGV. Here the CDR3 DNA reads TGTGCCAGCAGCTATTGGGGGACAACCAGGATCGGTGGCTACACCTTC. This encodes CASSYWGTTRIGGYTF.

V usage is TRBV6-5 and J usage is TRBJ2-7; possibly TRBD2 for D (5 bases). The V gene's germline CDR1 is MNHEY and CDR2 SVGAGI. The V and J ends lost 7 bases and 3 bases respectively, with 13 bases between them. The CDR3 loop spans 13 amino acids. The CDR3 DNA reads TGTGCCAGCACCCGAGGGATCTACTACGAGCAGTACTTC. Translated: CASTRGIYYEQYF.

This clone is labeled medium-sized (0.01 to 0.1%). This sequence joins TRBV7-9 and TRBJ1-6; 7 bases fit TRBD1. Unmatched junction bases numbered 9, after V lost 3 bases and J lost 7 bases. The CDR3 contains 16 residues. Germline values: CDR1 SEHNR, CDR2 FQNEAQ (reference sequence). The CDR3 sequence is CASSFYGQGDNSPLHF. The CDR3 nucleotides are TGTGCCAGCAGCTTTTATGGCCAGGGGGACAATTCACCCCTCCACTTT. Using reference TRBV7-9 and TRBJ1-6 for the parts outside the CDR3, the full variable domain is DTGVSQNPRHKITKRGQNVTFRCDPISEHNRLYWYRQTLGQGPEFLTYFQNEAQLEKSRLLSDRFSAERPKGSFSTLEIQRTEQGDSAMYLCASSFYGQGDNSPLHFGNGTRLTVT.

This sequence joins TRBV19 and TRBJ1-4; D is ambiguous. Germline V lookup: CDR1 LNHDA, CDR2 SQIVND (reference sequence). The V end lost 4 bases, the J end lost 10 bases, and 13 bases lay between the germline ends. CDR3 length equals 13 residues. The CDR3 loop is CASSRAPGGKLFF. The CDR3 region has the DNA TGTGCCAGTAGTAGGGCTCCGGGCGGAAAACTGTTTTTT.

The chain links TRBV6-6 to TRBJ1-5; 7 bases map to TRBD1. Germline assignment: CDR1 MNHNY and CDR2 SVGAGI (reference sequence). This CDR3 is built from 15 residues. The V segment lost 2 bases and the J segment 7 bases; nucleotides outside the gene matches: 8. The CDR3 reads CASSYDRVAGQPQHF. CDR3 sequence (DNA): TGTGCCAGCAGTTACGACAGGGTGGCGGGACAGCCCCAGCATTTT.

This clone was found once. The rearrangement uses TRBV7-2 and TRBJ2-3; tentatively, D is TRBD1 (7 bases). Germline CDR1 and CDR2: SGHTA and FQGNSA. Trimming pared 1 base from V and 4 bases from J, leaving 12 bases between. The CDR3 is made up of 15 amino acids. CDR3 bases: TGTGCCAGCAGCTTAGGGAGGGGGCGAGCAGATACGCAGTATTTT. This translates into CASSLGRGRADTQYF.

The V and J genes are TRBV4-1 and TRBJ2-2; D is perhaps TRBD2 (5 bases). The V and J ends lost 5 bases and 3 bases respectively, with 13 bases between them. Per germline, CDR1 MGHRA and CDR2 YSYEKL. The CDR3 runs to 15 residues. Here the CDR3 reads CASSIGRVYTGELFF. The CDR3 nucleotides read TGCGCCAGCAGCATCGGGCGGGTGTACACCGGGGAGCTGTTTTTT.

The chain has TRBV30 and TRBJ2-2; TRBD1 aligns across 10 bases. CDR1 and CDR2 (germline): GTSNPN, SVGIG (reference sequence). CDR3 length equals 14 residues. With 2 bases clipped from V and 4 bases from J, the junction kept 1 base outside the gene matches. CDR3 DNA: TGTGCCTGGAGTCGACAGGGGGCCACCGGGGAGCTGTTTTTT. It translates to CAWSRQGATGELFF.